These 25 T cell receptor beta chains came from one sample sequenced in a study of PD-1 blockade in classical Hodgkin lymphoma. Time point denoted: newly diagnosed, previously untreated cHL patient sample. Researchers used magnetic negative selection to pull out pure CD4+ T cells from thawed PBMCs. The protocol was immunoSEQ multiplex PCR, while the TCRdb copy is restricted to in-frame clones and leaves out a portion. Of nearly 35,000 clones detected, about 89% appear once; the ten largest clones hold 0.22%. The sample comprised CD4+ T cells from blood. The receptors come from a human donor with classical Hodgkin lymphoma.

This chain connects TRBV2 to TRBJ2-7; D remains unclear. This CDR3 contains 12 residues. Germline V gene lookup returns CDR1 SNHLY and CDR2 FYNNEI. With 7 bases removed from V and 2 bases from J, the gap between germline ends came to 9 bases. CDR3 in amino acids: CASNPAPYEQYF. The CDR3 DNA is TGTGCCAGCAACCCGGCCCCCTACGAGCAGTACTTC.

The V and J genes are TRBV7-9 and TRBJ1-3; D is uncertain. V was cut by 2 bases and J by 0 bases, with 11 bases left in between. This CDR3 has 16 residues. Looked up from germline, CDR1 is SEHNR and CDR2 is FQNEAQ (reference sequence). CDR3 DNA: TGTGCCAGCAGCTTACTCGGGTTAAGCTCTGGAAACACCATATATTTT. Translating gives CASSLLGLSSGNTIYF.

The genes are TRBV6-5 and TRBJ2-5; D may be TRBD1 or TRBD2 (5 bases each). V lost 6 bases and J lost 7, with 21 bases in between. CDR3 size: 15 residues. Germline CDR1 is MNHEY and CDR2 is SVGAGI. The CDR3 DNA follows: TGTGCCAGCAGCTTTGGGCTGGGGGACCCGGGGACCCAGTACTTC. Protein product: CASSFGLGDPGTQYF.

The CDR3 protein is CASSLAQGANTGELFF. In nucleotides, the CDR3 is TGTGCCAGCAGCTTGGCGCAGGGGGCTAACACCGGGGAGCTGTTTTTT. The rearrangement joins TRBV5-4 to TRBJ2-2; TRBD1 matches at 8 bases. CDR3 size: 16 residues. The germline gives CDR1 SGHNT, CDR2 YYREEE (reference sequence). The V segment lost 0 bases and the J segment 2 bases; nucleotides outside the gene matches: 3. The whole variable domain, filled in from reference TRBV5-4 and TRBJ2-2, reads ETGVTQSPTHLIKTRGQQVTLRCSSQSGHNTVSWYQQALGQGPQFIFQYYREEENGRGNFPPRFSGLQFPNYSSELNVNALELDDSALYLCASSLAQGANTGELFFGEGSRLTVL.

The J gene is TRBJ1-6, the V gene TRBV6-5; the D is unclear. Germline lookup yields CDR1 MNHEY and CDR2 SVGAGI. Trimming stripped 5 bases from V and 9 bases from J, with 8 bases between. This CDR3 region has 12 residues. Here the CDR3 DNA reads TGTGCCAGCAGTCTACTCCTTTCACCCCTCCACTTT. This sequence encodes CASSLLLSPLHF.

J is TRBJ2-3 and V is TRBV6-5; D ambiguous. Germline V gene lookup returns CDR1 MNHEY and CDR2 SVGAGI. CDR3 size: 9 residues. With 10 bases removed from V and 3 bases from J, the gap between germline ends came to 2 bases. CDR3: CAKTDTQYF. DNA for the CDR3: TGTGCCAAAACAGATACGCAGTATTTT.

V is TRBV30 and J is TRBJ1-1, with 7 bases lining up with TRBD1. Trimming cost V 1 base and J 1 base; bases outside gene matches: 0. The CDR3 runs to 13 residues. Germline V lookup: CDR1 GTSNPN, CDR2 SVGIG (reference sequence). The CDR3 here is CAWSGQGNTEAFF. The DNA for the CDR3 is TGTGCCTGGAGTGGACAGGGGAACACTGAAGCTTTCTTT.

The CDR3 DNA reads TGTGCCAGCAGCTCCTCACAGGGAAGGTACGAGCAGTACTTC. Translating it yields CASSSSQGRYEQYF. The chain is built from TRBV7-2 and TRBJ2-7; maybe TRBD1 (6 bases). Trimming shortened V by 4 bases and J by 4 bases, and 14 bases separated the two germline ends. The CDR3 extends over 14 amino acids. CDR1 is SGHTA, CDR2 FQGNSA, per germline.

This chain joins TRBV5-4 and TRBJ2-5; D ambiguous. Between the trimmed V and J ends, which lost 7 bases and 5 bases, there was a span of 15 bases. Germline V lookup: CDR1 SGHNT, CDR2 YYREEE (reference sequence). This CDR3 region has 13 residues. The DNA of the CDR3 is TGTGCCAGCGGTACGGACGCGACGGAGACCCAGTACTTC. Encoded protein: CASGTDATETQYF.

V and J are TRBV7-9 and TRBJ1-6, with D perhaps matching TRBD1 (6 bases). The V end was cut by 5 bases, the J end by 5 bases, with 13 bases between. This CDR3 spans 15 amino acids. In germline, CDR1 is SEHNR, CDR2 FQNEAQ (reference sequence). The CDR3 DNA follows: TGTGCCAGCAGCCCGTCAGGGGTTAATAATTCACCCCTCCACTTT. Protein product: CASSPSGVNNSPLHF. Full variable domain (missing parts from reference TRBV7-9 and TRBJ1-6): DTGVSQNPRHKITKRGQNVTFRCDPISEHNRLYWYRQTLGQGPEFLTYFQNEAQLEKSRLLSDRFSAERPKGSFSTLEIQRTEQGDSAMYLCASSPSGVNNSPLHFGNGTRLTVT.

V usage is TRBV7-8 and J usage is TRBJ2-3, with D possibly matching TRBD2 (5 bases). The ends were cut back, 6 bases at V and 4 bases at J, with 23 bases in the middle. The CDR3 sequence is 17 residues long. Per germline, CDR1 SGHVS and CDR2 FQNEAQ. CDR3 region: CASSRYSGIPNSDTQYF. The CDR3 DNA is TGTGCCAGCAGTCGATATTCCGGGATCCCAAACTCAGATACGCAGTATTTT.

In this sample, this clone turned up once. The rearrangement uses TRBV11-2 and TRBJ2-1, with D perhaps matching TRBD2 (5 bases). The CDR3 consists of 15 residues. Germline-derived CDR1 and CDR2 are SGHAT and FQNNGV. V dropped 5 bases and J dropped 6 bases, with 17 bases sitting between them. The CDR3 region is CASSPTGFLSNEQFF. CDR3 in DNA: TGTGCCAGCAGCCCTACGGGGTTTTTGAGCAATGAGCAGTTCTTC.

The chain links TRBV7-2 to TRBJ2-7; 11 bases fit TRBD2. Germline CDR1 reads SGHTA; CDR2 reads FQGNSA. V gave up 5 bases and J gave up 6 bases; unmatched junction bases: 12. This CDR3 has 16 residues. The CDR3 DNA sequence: TGTGCCAGCAGCCTCGACCTACGACTAGCGGGGAGCGAGCAGTACTTC. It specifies CASSLDLRLAGSEQYF.

The CDR3 loop reads CASSLIDRDTGELFF. CDR3 nucleotide sequence: TGTGCCAGCAGCTTGATTGACAGGGACACCGGGGAGCTGTTTTTT. V and J are TRBV5-4 and TRBJ2-2, with TRBD1 matching 7 bases. This CDR3 has 15 residues. J was trimmed by 3 bases and V by 1 base; bases with no gene match: 3. The germline V gene has CDR1 SGHNT and CDR2 YYREEE (reference sequence). Full variable domain (remainder filled in from reference TRBV5-4 and TRBJ2-2): ETGVTQSPTHLIKTRGQQVTLRCSSQSGHNTVSWYQQALGQGPQFIFQYYREEENGRGNFPPRFSGLQFPNYSSELNVNALELDDSALYLCASSLIDRDTGELFFGEGSRLTVL.

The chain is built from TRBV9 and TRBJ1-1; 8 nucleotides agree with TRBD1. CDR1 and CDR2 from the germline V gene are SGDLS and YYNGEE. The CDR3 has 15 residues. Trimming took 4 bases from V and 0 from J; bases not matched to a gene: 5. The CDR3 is CASSTGQGLNTEAFF. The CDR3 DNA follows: TGTGCCAGCAGCACCGGACAGGGACTGAACACTGAAGCTTTCTTT.

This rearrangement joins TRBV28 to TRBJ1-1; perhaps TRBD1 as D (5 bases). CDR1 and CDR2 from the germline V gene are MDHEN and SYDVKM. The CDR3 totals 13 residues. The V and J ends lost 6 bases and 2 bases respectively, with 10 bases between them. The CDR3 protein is CASRGTANTEAFF. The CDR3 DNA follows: TGTGCCAGCAGGGGGACGGCAAACACTGAAGCTTTCTTT.

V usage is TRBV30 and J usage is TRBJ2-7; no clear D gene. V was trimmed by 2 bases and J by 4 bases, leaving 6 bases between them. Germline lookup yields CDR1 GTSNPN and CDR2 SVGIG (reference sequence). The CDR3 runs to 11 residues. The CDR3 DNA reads TGTGCCTGGAGTTCCGAATACGAGCAGTACTTC. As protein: CAWSSEYEQYF.

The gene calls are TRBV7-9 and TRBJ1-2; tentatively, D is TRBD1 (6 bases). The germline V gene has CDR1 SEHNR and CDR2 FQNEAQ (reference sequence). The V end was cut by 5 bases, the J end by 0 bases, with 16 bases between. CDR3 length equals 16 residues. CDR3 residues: CASSPHRDNANYGYTF. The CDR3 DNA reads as TGTGCCAGCAGCCCGCACAGGGACAACGCTAACTATGGCTACACCTTC. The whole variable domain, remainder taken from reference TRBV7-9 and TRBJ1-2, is DTGVSQNPRHKITKRGQNVTFRCDPISEHNRLYWYRQTLGQGPEFLTYFQNEAQLEKSRLLSDRFSAERPKGSFSTLEIQRTEQGDSAMYLCASSPHRDNANYGYTFGSGTRLTVV.

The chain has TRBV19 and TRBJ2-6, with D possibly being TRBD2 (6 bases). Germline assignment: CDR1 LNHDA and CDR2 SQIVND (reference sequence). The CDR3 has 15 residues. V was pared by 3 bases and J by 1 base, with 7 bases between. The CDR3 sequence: CASSIRGSGANVLTF. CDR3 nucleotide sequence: TGTGCCAGTAGTATTCGGGGGTCTGGGGCCAACGTCCTGACTTTC.

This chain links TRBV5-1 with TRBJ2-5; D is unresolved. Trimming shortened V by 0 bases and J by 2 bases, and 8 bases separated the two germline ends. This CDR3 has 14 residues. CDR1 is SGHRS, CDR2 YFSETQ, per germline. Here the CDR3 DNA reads TGCGCCAGCAGCTTGGCGGACGGACAAGAGACCCAGTACTTC. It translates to CASSLADGQETQYF.

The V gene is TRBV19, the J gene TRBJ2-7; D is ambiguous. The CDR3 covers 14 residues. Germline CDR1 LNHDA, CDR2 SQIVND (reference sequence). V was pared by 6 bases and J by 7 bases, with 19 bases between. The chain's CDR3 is CASSPERPVTEQYF. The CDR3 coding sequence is TGTGCCAGTAGCCCCGAGAGACCCGTGACGGAGCAGTACTTC.

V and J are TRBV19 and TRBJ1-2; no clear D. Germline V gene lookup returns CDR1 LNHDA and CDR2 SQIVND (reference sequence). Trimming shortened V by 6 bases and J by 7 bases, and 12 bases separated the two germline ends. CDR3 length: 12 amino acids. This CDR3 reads CASRGSRTGYTF. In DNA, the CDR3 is TGTGCCAGTAGGGGAAGCCGGACTGGCTACACCTTC.

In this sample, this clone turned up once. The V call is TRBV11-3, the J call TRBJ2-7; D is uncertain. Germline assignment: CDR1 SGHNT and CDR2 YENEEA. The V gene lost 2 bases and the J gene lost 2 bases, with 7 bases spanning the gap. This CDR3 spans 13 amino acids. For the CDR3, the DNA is TGTGCCAGCAGCTTATACCAGACCTACGAGCAGTACTTC. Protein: CASSLYQTYEQYF.

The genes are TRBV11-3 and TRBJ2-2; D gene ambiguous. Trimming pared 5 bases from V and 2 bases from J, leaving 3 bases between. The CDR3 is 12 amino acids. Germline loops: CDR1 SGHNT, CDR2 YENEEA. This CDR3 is CASSHNTGELFF. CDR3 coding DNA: TGTGCCAGCAGCCATAACACCGGGGAGCTGTTTTTT. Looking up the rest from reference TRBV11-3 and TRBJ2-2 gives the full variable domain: EAGVVQSPRYKIIEKKQPVAFWCNPISGHNTLYWYLQNLGQGPELLIRYENEEAVDDSQLPKDRFSAERLKGVDSTLKIQPAELGDSAVYLCASSHNTGELFFGEGSRLTVL.

For the CDR3, the DNA is TGCGCCAGCAGCGAGGGGACTAGTGTTAAAGATACGCAGTATTTT. This codes for CASSEGTSVKDTQYF. The chain recombines TRBV5-1 with TRBJ2-3; 8 bases map to TRBD2. This CDR3 spans 15 amino acids. Trimming took 4 bases from V and 5 from J; bases not matched to a gene: 9. Germline V gene sequence: CDR1 SGHRS, CDR2 YFSETQ.